These 9 T cell receptor beta chains originate from one sample sequenced in a study of T cell repertoires in cytomegalovirus infection. TCRdb ran MiXCR on the reads and lists one entry per CDR3 protein. The sample yields tens of thousands of distinct CDR3 sequences, about 4.2% seen once. Sequenced: PBMCs. The source is a human donor in good health (CMV status not recorded). Some clones in this sample may be carry-over from other donors' samples.

This clonotype was seen repeatedly, ten times or more. The gene calls are TRBV11-2 and TRBJ1-2; 7 nucleotides match TRBD1. J lost 7 bases, V lost 5 bases, and 10 bases had no gene match. The CDR3 contains 14 residues. CDR1 and CDR2 from the germline V gene are SGHAT and FQNNGV. CDR3 bases: TGTGCCAGCAGCGAAACACAGGGGAGCTTTGGCTACACCTTC. Translated: CASSETQGSFGYTF.

This clonotype has at least ten counts. CDR3: CASSYGAGGAYEQYF. CDR3 DNA sequence: TGTGCCAGCAGTTATGGGGCGGGCGGGGCCTACGAGCAGTACTTC. This chain connects TRBV12-3 or TRBV12-4 to TRBJ2-7, with D perhaps TRBD2 (6 bases). Trimming removed 4 bases from V and 2 bases from J, with 15 bases in between. The CDR3 length is 15 residues.

This clonotype has a count of ten or more. J is TRBJ1-6 and V is TRBV7-8; D gene ambiguous. Germline V gene lookup returns CDR1 SGHVS and CDR2 FQNEAQ. Between the trimmed V and J ends, which lost 2 bases and 14 bases, there was a span of 19 bases. This CDR3 is built from 15 residues. DNA of the CDR3: TGTGCCAGCAGCTTATATACAGATGCAACTATAACCCTCCACTTT. This codes for CASSLYTDATITLHF.

This clonotype was recorded at least ten times. The chain recombines TRBV12-3 or TRBV12-4 with TRBJ1-1; D remains ambiguous. The CDR3 extends over 11 amino acids. V lost 3 bases, J lost 8 bases, and 7 bases lay in between. The CDR3 loop reads CASSFKREAFF. CDR3 bases: TGTGCCAGCAGTTTTAAGCGGGAAGCTTTCTTT.

There are many counts of this clonotype. V usage is TRBV6-1 and J usage is TRBJ2-7; 9 bases match TRBD1. V dropped 2 bases and J dropped 4; count of bases not matched to a gene: 6. The CDR3 extends over 15 amino acids. Germline values: CDR1 MNHNS, CDR2 SASEGT. Here the CDR3 reads CASSEFGTGIYEQYF. The CDR3 DNA sequence: TGTGCCAGCAGTGAATTTGGGACAGGGATTTACGAGCAGTACTTC.

About this clonotype: A read error is possible here, since a much larger clone lies one base away. The CDR3 does not end in the conserved phenylalanine or tryptophan, so this is likely a read error. The gene calls are TRBV11-3 and TRBJ2-7, with 7 bases fitting TRBD1. J was trimmed by 7 bases and V by 1 base; bases with no gene match: 10. The length of the CDR3 is 15 residues. Germline V lookup: CDR1 SGHNT, CDR2 YENEEA. This CDR3 is CASSLAPGQAGEQYL. Here the CDR3 DNA reads TGTGCCAGCAGCTTAGCCCCCGGACAGGCGGGTGAGCAGTACCTC.

Many counts were recorded for this clonotype. The J gene is TRBJ2-7, the V gene TRBV10-3; D unclear. The V end lost 4 bases, the J end lost 3 bases, and 4 bases lay between the germline ends. Looked up from germline, CDR1 is ENHRY and CDR2 is SYGVKD. The CDR3 runs to 11 residues. The CDR3 here is CAISGGYEQYF. The DNA of the CDR3 is TGTGCCATCAGTGGGGGCTACGAGCAGTACTTC.

This clonotype was picked up many times. This rearrangement joins TRBV7-2 to TRBJ2-7, with TRBD2 matching over 7 bases. This CDR3 has 16 residues. Germline CDR1 SGHTA, CDR2 FQGNSA. With 0 bases clipped from V and 7 bases from J, the junction kept 12 bases outside the gene matches. CDR3 in amino acids: CASSLAGEAGFEEQYF. The CDR3 coding sequence is TGTGCCAGCAGCTTAGCAGGGGAAGCGGGATTCGAAGAGCAGTACTTC.

In its sample, this clonotype was seen many times. This chain uses TRBV7-2 with TRBJ2-5; 13 bases map to TRBD2. Trimming took 5 bases from V and 5 from J; bases not matched to a gene: 8. CDR1 and CDR2 (germline): SGHTA, FQGNSA. The CDR3 is made up of 16 amino acids. In nucleotides, the CDR3 is TGTGCCAGCAGCCGAACTAGCGGGGGGGCCGTTGAGACCCAGTACTTC. Its translation: CASSRTSGGAVETQYF.